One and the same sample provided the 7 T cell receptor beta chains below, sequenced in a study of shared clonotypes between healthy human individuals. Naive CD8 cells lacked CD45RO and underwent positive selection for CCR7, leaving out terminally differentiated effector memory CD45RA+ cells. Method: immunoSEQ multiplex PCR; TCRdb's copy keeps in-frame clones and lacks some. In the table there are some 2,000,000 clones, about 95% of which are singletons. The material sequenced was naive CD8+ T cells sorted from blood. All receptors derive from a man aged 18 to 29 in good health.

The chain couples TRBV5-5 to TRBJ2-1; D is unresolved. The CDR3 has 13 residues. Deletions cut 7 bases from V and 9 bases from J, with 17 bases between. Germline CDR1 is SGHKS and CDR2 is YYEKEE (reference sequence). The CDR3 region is CASLSAERSEQFF. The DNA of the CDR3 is TGTGCCAGCCTGTCCGCGGAGAGGAGTGAGCAGTTCTTC.

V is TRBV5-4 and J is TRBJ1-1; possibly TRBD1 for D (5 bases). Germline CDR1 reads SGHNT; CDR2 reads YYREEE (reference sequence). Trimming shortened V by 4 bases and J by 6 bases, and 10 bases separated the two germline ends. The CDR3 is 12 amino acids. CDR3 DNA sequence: TGTGCCAGCAGCCCCGACAGCGCTGAAGCTTTCTTT. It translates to CASSPDSAEAFF.

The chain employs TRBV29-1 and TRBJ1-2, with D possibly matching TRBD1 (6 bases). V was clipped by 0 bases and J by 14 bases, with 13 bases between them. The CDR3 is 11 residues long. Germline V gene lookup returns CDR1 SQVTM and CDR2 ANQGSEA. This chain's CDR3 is CSVEEFSGTTF. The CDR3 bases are TGCAGCGTTGAAGAGTTTTCCGGGACAACCTTC.

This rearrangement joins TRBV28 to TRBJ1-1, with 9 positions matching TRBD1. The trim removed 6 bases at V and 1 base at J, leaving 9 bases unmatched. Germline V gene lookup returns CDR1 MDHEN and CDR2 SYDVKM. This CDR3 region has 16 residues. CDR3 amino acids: CASRYEDRGGNTEAFF. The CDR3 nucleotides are TGTGCCAGCAGGTATGAAGACAGGGGGGGGAACACTGAAGCTTTCTTT.

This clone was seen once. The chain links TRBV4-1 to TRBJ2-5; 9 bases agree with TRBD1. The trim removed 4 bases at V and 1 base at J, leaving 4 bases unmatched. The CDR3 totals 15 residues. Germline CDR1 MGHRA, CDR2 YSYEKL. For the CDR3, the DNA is TGCGCCAGCAGCCCACGGACAGGGGCCCAAGAGACCCAGTACTTC. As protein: CASSPRTGAQETQYF.

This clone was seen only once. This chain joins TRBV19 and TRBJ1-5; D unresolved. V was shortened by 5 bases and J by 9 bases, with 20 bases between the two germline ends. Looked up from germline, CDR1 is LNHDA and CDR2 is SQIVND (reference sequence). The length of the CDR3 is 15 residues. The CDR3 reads CASSYLSGIAGPQHF. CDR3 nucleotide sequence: TGTGCCAGTAGTTATCTCTCCGGTATCGCCGGGCCCCAGCATTTT.

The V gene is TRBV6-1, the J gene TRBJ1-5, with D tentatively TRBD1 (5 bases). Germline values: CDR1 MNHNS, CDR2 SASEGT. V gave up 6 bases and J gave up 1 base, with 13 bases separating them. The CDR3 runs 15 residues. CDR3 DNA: TGTGCCAGCAGGCCCGGGACGCTGAGCAATCAGCCCCAGCATTTT. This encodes CASRPGTLSNQPQHF.